The 4 T cell receptor beta chains below all came from one sample that was sequenced in a study of neoadjuvant nivolumab and ipilimumab in lung cancer (TCRdb year 2020). The time point label on this specimen signifies: at surgical resection after neoadjuvant nivolumab +/- ipilimumab. Library prep was done by the immunoSEQ multiplex PCR assay. In TCRdb, the immuneACCESS table is reduced to in-frame sequences with V and J assigned. These tables do not hold every clone; where another copy was compared, an unresolved V gene accounts for under half, and the others remain unexplained. This sample gives roughly 32,000 clones in total; about 92% of them show up just once. The ten top clones hold 2% to 2.5% of the sample. Source: peripheral blood, taken after neoadjuvant nivolumab, alone or with ipilimumab, at or shortly before surgery. These TCRs come from an adult with non-small cell lung cancer.

This clone was observed once. The chain has TRBV19 and TRBJ2-5; D is possibly TRBD2 (6 bases). Germline-derived CDR1 and CDR2 are LNHDA and SQIVND (reference sequence). V lost 5 bases and J 3 bases, leaving 10 bases between the germline ends. This CDR3 comprises 13 residues. The CDR3 sequence: CASSSWGEETQYF. The DNA of the CDR3 is TGTGCCAGTAGTTCATGGGGGGAAGAGACCCAGTACTTC. The whole variable domain, remainder taken from reference TRBV19 and TRBJ2-5, is DGGITQSPKYLFRKEGQNVTLSCEQNLNHDAMYWYRQDPGQGLRLIYYSQIVNDFQKGDIAEGYSVSREKKESFPLTVTSAQKNPTAFYLCASSSWGEETQYFGPGTRLLVL.

The V and J genes are TRBV4-1 and TRBJ2-2; 8 bases line up with TRBD2. This CDR3 spans 16 amino acids. Looked up from germline, CDR1 is MGHRA and CDR2 is YSYEKL. The trim removed 4 bases at V and 2 bases at J, leaving 6 bases unmatched. CDR3 amino acids: CASSLFSGANTGELFF. CDR3 sequence (DNA): TGCGCCAGCAGCCTTTTTAGCGGGGCAAACACCGGGGAGCTGTTTTTT.

In this sample, this clone turned up once. The chain links TRBV10-1 to TRBJ2-1; D uncertain. The germline V gene encodes CDR1 WNHNN and CDR2 SYGVQD (reference sequence). Trimming took off 0 bases at V and 6 bases at J, with 15 bases between the two ends. CDR3 length: 16 residues. CDR3 residues: CASSESISLSVNEQFF. Written as DNA, the CDR3 is TGCGCCAGCAGTGAGTCGATTTCATTGTCTGTCAATGAGCAGTTCTTC.

The rearrangement uses TRBV7-3 and TRBJ2-1; D perhaps matches TRBD2 (5 bases). The CDR3 spans 18 residues. The germline V and J ends were trimmed by 0 bases and 0 bases, with 15 bases remaining between them. Germline V gives CDR1 SGHTA, CDR2 FQGTGA. CDR3 region: CASSLTPILDPSYNEQFF. Written as DNA, the CDR3 is TGTGCCAGCAGCTTAACCCCGATACTAGACCCCTCCTACAATGAGCAGTTCTTC.